This entry features one TCR beta chain sequence. What antigen it recognizes has not been identified. No quality values exist for individual bases; no much larger clone is one base distant. Reading from cysteine to phenylalanine, the CDR3 counts 13 amino acids. Left in the record is the CDR3 DNA by itself, 39 bases read in frame from the first base. V sheds 1 base and J sheds 5 bases, leaving 8 bases between their ends. Looking up the germline V gene yields CDR1 MNHNS and CDR2 SASEGT. Library preparation used PCR. TCRdb shows the sequencer as Illumina HiSeq 2500. TCR libraries were prepared with molecular barcoding, using unique molecular identifiers to normalize TCRbeta repertoire quantification. TCRdb's own reprocessing of the public reads used fastp at Q25 and MiXCR and kept productive beta chains. Every distinct CDR3 protein forms one entry, paired with its most common genes and DNA. The sample yields 500,000 to 600,000 distinct CDR3 sequences; about a quarter were counted once. Under 45% of the sample lies in the top ten.

The source of the sample is a study of T-cell reconstitution after alpha-beta-depleted transplantation in children (dated by TCRdb to the mid-2010s). Regarding the research as a whole: Using TCR repertoire profiling, the study quantitatively followed how T-cell immune reconstitution unfolded in children after TCRalphabeta/CD19-depleted allogeneic hematopoietic cell transplantation.

Study-wide conclusions, independent of this receptor: Hyperexpanded clone frequencies declined over subsequent months; after one year, T-cell counts and TCRbeta diversity were mostly attributed to newly produced T cells. In some patients, the high TCRbeta diversity seen at day 60 was put down to recipient T cells and intrathymic progenitors that had survived conditioning. About two months after transplant, the apparently early recovery of alphabetaT-cell counts reportedly depended on just several hundred clones that had expanded rapidly and came from non-depleted graft cells.

Per the publication, the treatment or condition label means: allogeneic hematopoietic cell transplantation with graft depleted of TCRalphabeta T cells and CD19 B cells. Transplant recipients were children who received TCRalphabeta/CD19-depleted allogeneic hematopoietic cell grafts. The source was PBMCs, collected before TCRalphabeta/CD19-depleted stem cell transplant. The V and J genes are TRBV6-1 and TRBJ1-2; TRBD1 is possibly the D segment (5 matching bases). The sequence was collected from a boy in the first two years of life with Wiskott-Aldrich syndrome, due to receive a stem cell transplant. The CDR3 protein sequence reads: CASSEDSGYGYTF. The DNA sequence is TGTGCCAGCAGTGAAGACTCAGGGTATGGCTACACCTTC.